A selection of T cell receptor beta chains follows, all from one sample in a study of early T cells in non-severe SARS-CoV-2 infection. TCRdb re-derived calls from the 5' RACE reads in MiXCR, one entry per CDR3 protein. The table shows 90,000 to 120,000 distinct CDR3 sequences, with about 12% occurring only once. Material for sequencing was whole blood. The receptors derive from an adult who was a healthcare worker with PCR-confirmed SARS-CoV-2 infection or an uninfected control (not recorded which). Each CDR3 is given with its conserved first and last residue. A D gene is named only where the DNA matches it firmly. Some rows have no size entry. The others give once, few or many, or a class for an expanded clone.

J gene	V gene	clone size	D gene	CDR3 protein	CDR3 DNA
TRBJ2-7	TRBV20-1	few	TRBD2	CSATVPSGGVHEQYF	TGCAGTGCCACGGTACCTAGCGGGGGGGTCCACGAGCAGTACTTC
TRBJ2-6	TRBV2	-	-	CASSSTASSGANVLTF	TGTGCCAGCAGTTCCACAGCAAGCTCTGGGGCCAACGTCCTGACTTTC
TRBJ1-1	TRBV6-5	many	-	CASSYPGNTEAFF	TGTGCCAGCAGTTACCCGGGGAACACTGAAGCTTTCTTT
TRBJ2-1	TRBV29-1	few	TRBD2	CSVDGLAGVSGAYNEQFF	TGCAGCGTCGACGGACTAGCGGGAGTCAGTGGCGCCTACAATGAGCAGTTCTTC
TRBJ2-3	TRBV10-3	-	-	CAIKGAFITDTQYF	TGTGCCATCAAAGGGGCATTTATCACAGATACGCAGTATTTT
TRBJ1-1	TRBV5-6	-	-	CASSLVGGRDTEAFF	TGTGCCAGCAGCTTGGTAGGGGGGCGGGACACTGAAGCTTTCTTT
TRBJ2-7	TRBV3-1	-	-	CASSQGGPEQYF	TGTGCCAGCAGCCAAGGGGGCCCCGAGCAGTACTTC
TRBJ1-2	TRBV29-1	few	TRBD1	CSVQGALNSGYTF	TGCAGCGTACAGGGGGCGCTCAATTCTGGCTACACCTTC
TRBJ2-7	TRBV6-1	few	-	CASSPWGYPTYEQYF	TGTGCCAGCAGCCCGTGGGGGTACCCAACCTACGAGCAGTACTTC
TRBJ1-5	TRBV7-2	-	-	CASTLAGNQPQHF	TGTGCCAGCACCTTAGCGGGCAATCAGCCCCAGCATTTT
TRBJ2-3	TRBV13	-	TRBD2	CASSLFAGGKADTQYF	TGTGCCAGCAGCTTATTTGCGGGGGGCAAGGCAGATACGCAGTATTTT
TRBJ1-5	TRBV27	few	TRBD1	CASSPSGTGGRQPQHF	TGTGCCAGCAGTCCCTCCGGGACAGGGGGCCGTCAGCCCCAGCATTTT
TRBJ2-7	TRBV5-1	-	TRBD2	CASSPGLAGSSSYEQYF	TGCGCCAGCAGCCCGGGACTAGCGGGTTCAAGCTCCTACGAGCAGTACTTC
TRBJ2-2	TRBV3-1	few	TRBD2	CASSQASGLGTGELFF	TGTGCCAGCAGCCAAGCTAGCGGGTTAGGCACCGGGGAGCTGTTTTTT
TRBJ2-4	TRBV3-1	few	TRBD1	CASSHWTGQNIQYF	TGTGCCAGCAGCCATTGGACAGGCCAAAACATTCAGTACTTC
TRBJ1-5	TRBV5-1	many	-	CASSWTLNQPQHF	TGCGCCAGCAGCTGGACACTTAATCAGCCCCAGCATTTT
TRBJ2-3	TRBV20-1	once	-	CSARDRWITDTQYF	TGCAGTGCTAGAGATCGATGGATCACAGATACGCAGTATTTT
TRBJ2-1	TRBV5-4	few	-	CASSLAVGDGEQFF	TGTGCCAGCAGCTTGGCAGTGGGGGACGGGGAGCAGTTCTTC
TRBJ2-5	TRBV20-1	many	-	CSARDINYHQETQYF	TGCAGTGCTAGAGATATCAATTACCACCAAGAGACCCAGTACTTC
TRBJ2-3	TRBV15	few	TRBD2	CATSSPQLAGVPDTQYF	TGTGCCACCAGCAGCCCCCAACTAGCGGGAGTCCCAGATACGCAGTATTTT
TRBJ1-1	TRBV18	many	TRBD1	CASASQGAGMNTEAFF	TGTGCCAGCGCCTCCCAGGGGGCTGGGATGAACACTGAAGCTTTCTTT
TRBJ2-4	TRBV5-6	-	-	CASSRPPGSKNIQYF	TGTGCCAGCAGCCGACCCCCGGGGTCCAAAAACATTCAGTACTTC
TRBJ1-6	TRBV6-6	few	-	CASTYKARGYNSPLHF	TGTGCCAGCACCTACAAGGCGAGGGGGTATAATTCACCCCTCCACTTT
TRBJ1-1	TRBV12-3/TRBV12-4	few	-	CASSLDTNRGEAFF	TGTGCCAGCAGCCTGGACACCAACCGGGGGGAAGCTTTCTTT
TRBJ2-1	TRBV5-1	-	TRBD1	CASSSAGGPFEEQFF	TGCGCCAGCAGCTCGGCAGGGGGCCCCTTTGAAGAGCAGTTCTTC
TRBJ2-6	TRBV29-1	many	-	CSVVLRANVLTF	TGCAGCGTTGTTTTGAGGGCCAACGTCCTGACTTTC
TRBJ2-7	TRBV11-2	many	TRBD1	CASSSGTDVVKQYF	TGTGCCAGCAGCTCCGGGACAGATGTGGTAAAGCAGTACTTC
TRBJ2-7	TRBV6-1	-	-	CASHQGAYEQYF	TGTGCCAGCCATCAGGGCGCCTACGAGCAGTACTTC
TRBJ2-5	TRBV12-3/TRBV12-4	few	-	CASSVIKETQYF	TGTGCCAGCAGTGTCATAAAGGAGACCCAGTACTTC
TRBJ2-1	TRBV12-3/TRBV12-4	-	-	CASSFSSYNEQFF	TGTGCCAGCAGTTTCTCCAGTTACAATGAGCAGTTCTTC
TRBJ2-3	TRBV6-1	-	-	CASSERGIQATDTQYF	TGTGCCAGCAGTGAAAGGGGAATACAAGCCACAGATACGCAGTATTTT
TRBJ2-1	TRBV28	many	TRBD2	CASSLLGASGTSSYNEQFF	TGTGCCAGCAGTTTACTCGGGGCTAGCGGGACGAGCTCCTACAATGAGCAGTTCTTC
TRBJ1-1	TRBV7-9	-	TRBD1	CASSLGGGGMVIAFF	TGTGCCAGCAGCTTAGGTGGAGGGGGCATGGTCATAGCTTTCTTT
TRBJ2-1	TRBV7-9	few	-	CASSFPPGGEYNEQFF	TGTGCCAGCAGCTTCCCCCCCGGAGGAGAGTACAATGAGCAGTTCTTC
TRBJ1-1	TRBV24-1	many	-	CATSDPSRDHTEAFF	TGTGCCACCAGTGACCCGTCCAGGGATCACACTGAAGCTTTCTTT
TRBJ1-4	TRBV7-3	-	TRBD1	CASSPKGDSNEKLFF	TGTGCCAGCAGCCCGAAGGGGGACAGTAATGAAAAACTGTTTTTT
TRBJ2-4	TRBV7-3	-	-	CASSLIPGNIQYF	TGTGCCAGCAGCTTAATACCCGGAAACATTCAGTACTTC
TRBJ1-5	TRBV24-1	many	-	CATSDSNQPQHF	TGTGCCACCAGTGATAGCAATCAGCCCCAGCATTTT
TRBJ2-2	TRBV7-6	many	-	CASSSIPQGAITGELFF	TGTGCCAGCAGCTCCATTCCACAGGGTGCGATCACCGGGGAGCTGTTTTTT
TRBJ2-3	TRBV29-1	-	-	CSVGIAGADTQYF	TGCAGCGTTGGCATCGCCGGGGCAGATACGCAGTATTTT
TRBJ1-3	TRBV6-5	-	-	CASMTPGGLISGNTIYF	TGTGCCAGCATGACACCGGGGGGTCTGATCTCTGGAAACACCATATATTTT
TRBJ2-2	TRBV11-1	many	-	CASSFRDSRELFF	TGTGCCAGCAGCTTCCGGGACTCCCGGGAGCTGTTTTTT
TRBJ2-7	TRBV20-1	-	-	CSARGGRTSYEQYF	TGCAGTGCTAGGGGAGGCAGAACCTCCTACGAGCAGTACTTC
TRBJ1-1	TRBV20-1	-	-	CSARDGVMTVEAFF	TGCAGTGCTAGAGATGGAGTCATGACAGTTGAAGCTTTCTTT
TRBJ1-4	TRBV5-1	few	-	CASSWSGRNGGRGTNEKLFF	TGCGCCAGCAGCTGGAGTGGCCGGAACGGGGGGCGCGGAACTAATGAAAAACTGTTTTTT
TRBJ1-1	TRBV7-3	many	-	CASSLQVNTEAFF	TGTGCCAGCAGCCTACAAGTAAACACTGAAGCTTTCTTT
TRBJ1-4	TRBV2	many	-	CASSEGRYEKLFF	TGTGCCAGCAGTGAGGGACGGTATGAAAAACTGTTTTTT
TRBJ2-4	TRBV7-9	many	-	CASSAEKGLRKNIQYF	TGTGCCAGCAGCGCAGAAAAGGGGTTGAGAAAAAACATTCAGTACTTC
TRBJ2-1	TRBV6-5	-	-	CASSYRERYNEQFF	TGTGCCAGCAGTTACCGTGAGAGGTACAATGAGCAGTTCTTC
TRBJ1-5	TRBV6-8	-	-	CASSYSEGDQPQHF	TGTGCCAGCAGTTACTCGGAGGGTGATCAGCCCCAGCATTTT
TRBJ1-6	TRBV7-9	many	-	CASSFGENSPLHF	TGTGCCAGCAGCTTCGGTGAGAATTCACCCCTCCACTTT
TRBJ1-2	TRBV6-5	-	-	CASSYSGAGNYGYTF	TGTGCCAGCAGTTACTCAGGGGCCGGAAACTATGGCTACACCTTC
TRBJ1-5	TRBV12-3/TRBV12-4	few	-	CASSLGGADQPQHF	TGTGCCAGCAGTTTGGGCGGAGCAGACCAGCCCCAGCATTTT
TRBJ1-1	TRBV5-5	few	-	CASSSPSLTEAFF	TGTGCCAGCAGCTCCCCCAGCCTAACTGAAGCTTTCTTT
TRBJ1-4	TRBV19	few	TRBD1	CASSRQGGDEKLFF	TGTGCCAGTAGTCGACAGGGGGGAGATGAAAAACTGTTTTTT
TRBJ1-2	TRBV20-1	few	-	CSAGDYYGYTF	TGCAGTGCTGGGGATTACTATGGCTACACCTTC
TRBJ2-3	TRBV5-1	many	-	CASSARTDTQYF	TGCGCCAGCAGCGCGCGCACAGATACGCAGTATTTT
TRBJ2-3	TRBV20-1	few	-	CSARQTDTQYF	TGCAGTGCGCGGCAGACAGATACGCAGTATTTT